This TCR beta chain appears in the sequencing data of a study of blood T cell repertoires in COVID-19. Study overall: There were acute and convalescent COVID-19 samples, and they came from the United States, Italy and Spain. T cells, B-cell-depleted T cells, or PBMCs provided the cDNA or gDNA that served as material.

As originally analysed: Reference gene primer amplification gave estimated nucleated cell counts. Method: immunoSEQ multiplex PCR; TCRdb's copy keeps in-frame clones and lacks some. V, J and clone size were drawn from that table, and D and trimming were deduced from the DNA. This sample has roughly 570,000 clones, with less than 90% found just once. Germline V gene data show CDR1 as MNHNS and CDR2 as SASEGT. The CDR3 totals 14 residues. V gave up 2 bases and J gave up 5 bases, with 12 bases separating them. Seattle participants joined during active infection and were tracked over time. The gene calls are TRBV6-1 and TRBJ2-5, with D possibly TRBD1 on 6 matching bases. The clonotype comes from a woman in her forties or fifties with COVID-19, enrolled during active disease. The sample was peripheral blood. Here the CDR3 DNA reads TGTGCCAGCAGTGAAAGGTACAGGGCGGAGACCCAGTACTTC. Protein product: CASSERYRAETQYF.